This T cell receptor (beta chain) stems from a study of regulatory T cells in long-lasting Graves disease (dated by TCRdb to 2020 to 2023). With regard to the full study: Persistent Graves' disease meant more than 5 years of antithyroid drug treatment with TSH receptor autoantibodies that stayed positive. The study was conducted in China and was registered as a clinical trial. This study used TCR sequencing and RNA sequencing of peripheral blood to compare persistent Graves' disease patients against newly diagnosed Graves' disease patients. TCR sequencing covered some 13 persistent and 20 or so newly diagnosed Graves' disease patients, some 33 samples in total. Antithyroid drugs had been taken for about 10.3 years on average by persistent Graves' disease patients in the clinical cohort.

The CDR3 runs 15 amino acids, cysteine and phenylalanine included. The entry retains the CDR3 DNA only, 45 bases that are in frame from base 1. For CDR1 and CDR2, the germline V gene lists SGHTA and FQGTGA. V and J are trimmed by 4 bases and 0 bases, and the gene matches miss 6 bases of the junction. Overall study results and their limits: Only the TCR beta chain was sequenced and analyzed. Persistent Graves' disease patients showed lower TCR Shannon entropy and fewer highly expanded clones than newly diagnosed patients, suggesting clonal expansion. Persistent disease showed preferential use of TRBV28, TRBJ1-2 and TRBJ2-5, whereas newly diagnosed disease favored TRBV20-1 and TRBJ2-1. More public clonotypes were shared among persistent patients (approximately 3,000) than among newly diagnosed patients (just under 1,000). The authors noted that the small sample size was a limitation that may lower accuracy. The study examined only peripheral blood because the primary lesion, thyroid tissue, could not be accessed.

Details on this clonotype: Its antigen is unknown. One base away there is no much larger clone; base qualities are not given.

This specimen's time point label, per the study, means: persistent/refractory GD, antithyroid drugs over 5 years with positive TRAb. For both TCR sequencing and RNA sequencing, RNA was extracted from PBMCs in TRIzol. The diagnosis of Graves' disease was made according to American Thyroid Association guidelines. Patients for the study were recruited at an endocrinology department in Xi'an, China. Each patient gave 7.5 to 10 milliliters of peripheral blood, collected in an EDTA anticoagulant tube. Ficoll Paque Plus density gradient separation was used to isolate PBMCs, and no further T cell sorting was done. RNA quality was checked with an Agilent 2100 Bioanalyzer and agarose gel, and concentration with a NanoDrop 2000. Library preparation used multiplex PCR. The data were produced on an Illumina HiSeq 4000. TCR beta libraries were built with iRepertoire HTBI primers and Arm-PCR amplification of CDR3 regions. Gel purification was performed on PCR products prior to sequencing. In the original analysis: Gene usage analysis of CDR3 amino acid clonotypes used the roughly 60 TRBV and 12 to 15 TRBJ segments found across samples. COPE and FqMerger were used to merge the filtered high-quality paired reads into contigs. BLAST was used to align contigs to IMGT TRBV, TRBD and TRBJ reference genes, with CDR3 defined following IMGT. Highly expanded clones were defined as clonotypes with a frequency above 0.1%. Shannon entropy was used to measure repertoire diversity, and the Gini coefficient was used to measure V-J evenness. A clonotype was considered public if more than one individual shared it. TCRdb applied fastp at Q25 and MiXCR to the public reads, then kept only in-frame beta chains. Rows with one shared CDR3 protein collapse into an entry with the most common genes and DNA. The V and J calls were not made by the authors but by TCRdb's processing. The sample contains 700,000 or so distinct CDR3 sequences, 25% to 30% of them found a single time. The ten largest clones represent roughly 41% of the sample.

The sample was peripheral blood mononuclear cells (PBMCs), taken when the disease was refractory, from a patient treated with antithyroid drugs. The receptor chain draws on TRBV7-3 and TRBJ2-7, and TRBD1 aligns with 7 junction nucleotides. This TCR came from a female donor with Graves disease. The sequenced DNA: TGTGCCAGCAGCTCTCACAGGGGCGGCTCCTACGAGCAGTACTTC. It translates to CASSSHRGGSYEQYF.